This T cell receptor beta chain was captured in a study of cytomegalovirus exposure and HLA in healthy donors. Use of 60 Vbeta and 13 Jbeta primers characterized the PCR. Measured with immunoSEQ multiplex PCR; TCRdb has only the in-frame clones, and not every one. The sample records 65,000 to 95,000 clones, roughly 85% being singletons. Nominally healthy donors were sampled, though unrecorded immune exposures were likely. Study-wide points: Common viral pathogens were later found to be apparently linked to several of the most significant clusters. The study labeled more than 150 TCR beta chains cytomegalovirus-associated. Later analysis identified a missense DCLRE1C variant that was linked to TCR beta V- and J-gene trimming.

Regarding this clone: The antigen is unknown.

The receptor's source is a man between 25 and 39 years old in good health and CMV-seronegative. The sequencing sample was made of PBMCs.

Here the CDR3 reads CASSLSFGGRAGEQYF. The DNA for the CDR3 is TGTGCCAGCAGTTTATCGTTTGGCGGGAGGGCAGGGGAGCAGTACTTC. The rearrangement uses TRBV27 and TRBJ2-7; 9 nucleotides agree with TRBD2. Germline V gives CDR1 MNHEY, CDR2 SMNVEV (reference sequence). V was pared by 0 bases and J by 7 bases, with 10 bases of the junction left unmatched. The CDR3 is 16 amino acids.